This TCR beta chain is from a study of CD8 T cells in ankylosing spondylitis. Library preparation for TCR beta used quantitative 5'-RACE with molecular barcodes. TCRdb re-analysed the 5' RACE reads in MiXCR, keeping a single row per CDR3 protein. The data show a few hundred thousand distinct CDR3 sequences, around 20% seen once. A note on this clonotype: Its antigen is currently unknown.

Study results and caveats: Relatively scarce in peripheral blood, disease-linked clones were CD8+. Matched ankylosing spondylitis synovial fluid reportedly showed significant enrichment of disease-linked clones. Characteristic, it appeared, of ankylosing spondylitis blood was a TCR beta motif of roughly eight highly homologous variants.

The trim removed 5 bases at V and 5 bases at J, leaving 6 bases unmatched. The CDR3 covers 15 residues. The chain is built from TRBV12-3 or TRBV12-4 and TRBJ2-2; 9 bases line up with TRBD1. The source of this sequence is a male donor with ankylosing spondylitis. Sequenced input: blood, either unsorted or a sorted T cell fraction (not recorded which). CDR3 coding DNA: TGTGCCAGCAGTAAAAACAGGGGGCGGACCGGGGAGCTGTTTTTT. Its translation: CASSKNRGRTGELFF.